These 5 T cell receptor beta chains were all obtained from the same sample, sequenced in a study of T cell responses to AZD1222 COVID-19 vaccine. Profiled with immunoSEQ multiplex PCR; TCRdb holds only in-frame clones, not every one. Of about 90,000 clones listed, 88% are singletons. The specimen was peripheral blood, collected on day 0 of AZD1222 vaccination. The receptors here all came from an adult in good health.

CDR3 nucleotides: TGTGCCAGTAGCAAGGTCTTCCTCACAGAAAGCGAGGCCCAGCATTTT. Its translation: CASSKVFLTESEAQHF. V usage is TRBV19 and J usage is TRBJ1-5; D gene uncertain. The germline CDR1 and CDR2 sequences are LNHDA and SQIVND (reference sequence). Trimming removed 6 bases at V and 11 bases at J, with 26 bases between. CDR3 size: 16 residues.

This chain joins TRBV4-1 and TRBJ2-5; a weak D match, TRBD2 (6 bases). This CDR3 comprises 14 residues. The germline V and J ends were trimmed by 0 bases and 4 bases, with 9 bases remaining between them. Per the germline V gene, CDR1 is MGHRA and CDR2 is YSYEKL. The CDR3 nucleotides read TGCGCCAGCAGCCAAGATCGGGGGAGAGAGACCCAGTACTTC. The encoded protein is CASSQDRGRETQYF.

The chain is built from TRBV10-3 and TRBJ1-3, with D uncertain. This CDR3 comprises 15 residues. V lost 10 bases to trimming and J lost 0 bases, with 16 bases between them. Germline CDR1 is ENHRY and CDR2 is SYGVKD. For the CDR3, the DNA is TGTGCCACCTCTTCTGGACGGAGCTCTGGAAACACCATATATTTT. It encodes CATSSGRSSGNTIYF.

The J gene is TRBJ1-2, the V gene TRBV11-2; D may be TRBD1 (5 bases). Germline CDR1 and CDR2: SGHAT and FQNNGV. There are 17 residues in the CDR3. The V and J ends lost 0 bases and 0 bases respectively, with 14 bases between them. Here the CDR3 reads CASSLEEGGTSNYGYTF. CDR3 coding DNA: TGTGCCAGCAGCTTAGAGGAGGGAGGGACTTCTAACTATGGCTACACCTTC.

DNA for the CDR3: TGCAGCGTTGATACCGGACGGACGGGTGGCTACACCTTC. It specifies CSVDTGRTGGYTF. The genes are TRBV29-1 and TRBJ1-2; no clear D gene. This CDR3 region has 13 residues. V dropped 3 bases and J dropped 7 bases, with 15 bases sitting between them. Germline CDR1 reads SQVTM; CDR2 reads ANQGSEA.